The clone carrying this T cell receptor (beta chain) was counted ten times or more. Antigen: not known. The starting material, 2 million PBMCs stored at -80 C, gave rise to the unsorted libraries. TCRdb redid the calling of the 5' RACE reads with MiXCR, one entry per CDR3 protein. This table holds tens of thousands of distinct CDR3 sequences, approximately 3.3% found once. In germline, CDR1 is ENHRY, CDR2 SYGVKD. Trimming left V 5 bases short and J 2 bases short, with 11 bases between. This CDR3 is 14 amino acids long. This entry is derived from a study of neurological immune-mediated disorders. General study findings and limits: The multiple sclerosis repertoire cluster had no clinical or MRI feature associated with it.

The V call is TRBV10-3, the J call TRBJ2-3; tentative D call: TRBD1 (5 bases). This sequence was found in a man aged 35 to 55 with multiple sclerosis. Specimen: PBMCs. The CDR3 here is CAISQGADTDTQYF. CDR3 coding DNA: TGTGCCATCAGTCAGGGTGCGGACACAGATACGCAGTATTTT.